The 13 T cell receptor beta chains presented below share a single source sample, sequenced in a study of PD-1 blockade in classical Hodgkin lymphoma. Sequenced by immunoSEQ multiplex PCR; TCRdb stores in-frame clones only, minus some. The sample records tens of thousands of clones, approximately 80% being singletons. As to time point: cycle 4 day 1 (C4D1), after five to seven weeks of nivolumab. No patient escaped relapse after autologous stem cell transplantation, and brentuximab vedotin exposure varied. Sequenced here: peripheral blood mononuclear cells (PBMCs), sampled before the fourth cycle of nivolumab. The receptors here all came from a human donor with classical Hodgkin lymphoma.

The J gene is TRBJ2-7, the V gene TRBV7-8; D is unresolved. This CDR3 contains 13 residues. CDR1 and CDR2 (germline): SGHVS, FQNEAQ. Trimming cost V 0 bases and J 2 bases, with 5 bases left between them. The CDR3 spells CASSLAGPYEQYF. The DNA of the CDR3 is TGTGCCAGCAGCTTAGCAGGACCCTACGAGCAGTACTTC.

V usage is TRBV19 and J usage is TRBJ2-2, with D perhaps matching TRBD2 (6 bases). The V and J ends lost 1 base and 7 bases respectively, with 10 bases between them. Germline values: CDR1 LNHDA, CDR2 SQIVND (reference sequence). The CDR3 contains 14 residues. The CDR3 nucleotides are TGTGCCAGTAGTATAGCCGGGACTGGCGGGGAGCTGTTTTTT. Translation: CASSIAGTGGELFF. Looking up the rest from reference TRBV19 and TRBJ2-2 gives the full variable domain: DGGITQSPKYLFRKEGQNVTLSCEQNLNHDAMYWYRQDPGQGLRLIYYSQIVNDFQKGDIAEGYSVSREKKESFPLTVTSAQKNPTAFYLCASSIAGTGGELFFGEGSRLTVL.

Only a few counts were recorded for this clone. This sequence joins TRBV27 and TRBJ2-1; 8 bases are a match to TRBD2. Unmatched junction bases numbered 4, after V lost 6 bases and J lost 0 bases. Germline V gene data show CDR1 as MNHEY and CDR2 as SMNVEV (reference sequence). The CDR3 consists of 15 residues. Written as DNA, the CDR3 is TGTGCCAGCAGGTCCGGGACTAGCTCCTACAATGAGCAGTTCTTC. Protein product: CASRSGTSSYNEQFF.

The chain uses TRBV7-2 and TRBJ1-1, with no clear D. Germline lookup yields CDR1 SGHTA and CDR2 FQGNSA. Trimming shortened V by 5 bases and J by 8 bases, and 15 bases separated the two germline ends. The CDR3 extends over 13 amino acids. CDR3 DNA sequence: TGTGCCAGCAGCCCGTTTAAGCCCTTCGAAGCTTTCTTT. This encodes CASSPFKPFEAFF.

The rearrangement joins TRBV4-1 to TRBJ1-2; D unclear. CDR1 MGHRA and CDR2 YSYEKL come from the germline V gene. CDR3 size: 12 residues. V was clipped by 0 bases and J by 2 bases, with 1 base between them. CDR3 sequence (DNA): TGCGCCAGCAGCCAAGAAAACTATGGCTACACCTTC. It codes for CASSQENYGYTF.

The rearrangement links TRBV21-1 to TRBJ1-2. TRBV21-1 is an annotated pseudogene. The CDR3 runs to 16 residues. The CDR3 sequence is CASRARIYRKTYGYTF. CDR3 coding DNA: TGTGCCAGCAGAGCGAGAATATACAGAAAGACCTATGGCTACACCTTC.

As concerns this clone: One junction end disagrees with the germline gene, perhaps due to a read error. V usage is TRBV5-1 and J usage is TRBJ2-5; the D is unclear. Germline values: CDR1 SGHRS, CDR2 YFSETQ. The CDR3 covers 12 residues. CDR3 sequence: CASSLGQETRYF. The DNA for the CDR3 is TGCGCCAGCAGCTTGGGGCAAGAGACCCGGTACTTC.

The chain couples TRBV7-2 to TRBJ1-4; D is unresolved. The V gene's germline CDR1 is SGHTA and CDR2 FQGNSA. The CDR3 sequence is 15 residues long. The V end was cut by 5 bases, the J end by 3 bases, with 13 bases between. The CDR3 coding sequence is TGTGCCAGCAGCCCCCATCGGTTACCTAATGAAAAACTGTTTTTT. Protein product: CASSPHRLPNEKLFF.

The genes are TRBV5-1 and TRBJ2-5, with 10 bases lining up with TRBD1. The CDR3 has 16 residues. V lost 7 bases, J lost 5 bases, and 14 bases stayed unmatched. Germline V gene data show CDR1 as SGHRS and CDR2 as YFSETQ. In nucleotides, the CDR3 is TGCGCCAGCCGAGGAAGGGACAGGGGAAATCCTGAGACCCAGTACTTC. As protein: CASRGRDRGNPETQYF.

This clone was counted only a few times. This chain links TRBV30 with TRBJ1-1; no clear D gene. Germline V lookup: CDR1 GTSNPN, CDR2 SVGIG (reference sequence). V lost 0 bases and J lost 6, with 8 bases in between. The CDR3 has 12 residues. The CDR3 DNA sequence: TGTGCCTGGAGTGTGACTGGGTCTGAAGCTTTCTTT. As protein: CAWSVTGSEAFF.

V gene TRBV4-3 combines with J gene TRBJ1-3; no clear D gene. CDR1 is LGHNA, CDR2 YSLEER, per germline. Trimming removed 0 bases from V and 0 bases from J, with 9 bases in between. The CDR3 is made up of 16 amino acids. CDR3 nucleotide sequence: TGCGCCAGCAGCCAAGATCAGGAAAGCTCTGGAAACACCATATATTTT. Its protein is CASSQDQESSGNTIYF.

The chain uses TRBV30 and TRBJ1-1, with D perhaps TRBD1 (6 bases). V was trimmed by 5 bases and J by 2 bases, leaving 15 bases between them. CDR3 length equals 14 residues. Per germline, CDR1 GTSNPN and CDR2 SVGIG (reference sequence). The CDR3 coding sequence is TGTGCCTGGTATAAGACAGGCATTAACACTGAAGCTTTCTTT. Its protein product is CAWYKTGINTEAFF.

The chain is built from TRBV2 and TRBJ1-1, with D possibly TRBD1 on 5 matching bases. The V gene's germline CDR1 is SNHLY and CDR2 FYNNEI. V was shortened by 5 bases and J by 3 bases, with 10 bases between the two germline ends. The CDR3 runs to 13 residues. CDR3 protein: CASSFIGDTEAFF. The CDR3 coding sequence is TGTGCCAGCAGTTTTATAGGGGACACTGAAGCTTTCTTT.